The T cell receptor (beta chain) under discussion was sequenced for a study of control samples from healthy donors and cancer patients. Germline-derived CDR1 and CDR2 are SGHTA and FQGNSA. This CDR3 has 14 residues. Trimming stripped 5 bases from V and 8 bases from J, with 13 bases between. Sequenced by immunoSEQ multiplex PCR; TCRdb stores in-frame clones only, minus some. The sample has approximately 50,000 clones, about 85% seen once; the top ten hold around 15%. The sample comprised PBMCs. This sequence joins TRBV7-2 and TRBJ1-6; D unclear. The receptor was derived from a man aged 55-75 years with head and neck cancer. DNA for the CDR3: TGTGCCAGCAGCGCCCGGAATGAACATTCACCCCTCCACTTT. It encodes CASSARNEHSPLHF. Full variable domain (rest looked up from reference TRBV7-2 and TRBJ1-6): GAGVSQSPSNKVTEKGKDVELRCDPISGHTALYWYRQSLGQGLEFLIYFQGNSAPDKSGLPSDRFSAERTGGSVSTLTIQRTQQEDSAVYLCASSARNEHSPLHFGNGTRLTVT.